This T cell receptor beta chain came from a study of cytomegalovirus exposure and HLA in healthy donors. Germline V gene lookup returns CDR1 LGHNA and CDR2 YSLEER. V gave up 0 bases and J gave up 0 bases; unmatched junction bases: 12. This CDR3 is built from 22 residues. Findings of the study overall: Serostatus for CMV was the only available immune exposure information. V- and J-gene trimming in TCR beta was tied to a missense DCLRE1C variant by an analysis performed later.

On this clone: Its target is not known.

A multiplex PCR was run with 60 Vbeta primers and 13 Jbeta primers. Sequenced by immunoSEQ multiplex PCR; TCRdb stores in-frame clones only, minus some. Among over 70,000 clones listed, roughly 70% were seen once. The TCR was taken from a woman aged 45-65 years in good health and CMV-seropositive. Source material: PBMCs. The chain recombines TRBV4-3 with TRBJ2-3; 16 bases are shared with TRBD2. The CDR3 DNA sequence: TGCGCCAGCAGCCAAGATGCCCTGGGACTAGCGGGAGGGCCTGGGAGCACAGATACGCAGTATTTT. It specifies CASSQDALGLAGGPGSTDTQYF.